The 26 T cell receptor beta chains below come from one sample, sequenced in a study of beta chain features in type 1 diabetes. General study points: Moderate but significant shortening of TCRB CDR3s was recorded in all four CD4+ subsets from Type 1 diabetes patients.

Their antigens remain unidentified. Isolated RNA was reverse transcribed in full, so expressed TCRB transcripts were sequenced. Measured with immunoSEQ multiplex PCR; TCRdb has only the in-frame clones, and not every one. The table includes over 200,000 clones, around 9.9% detected once. The sequencing input was naive CD4+ T cells from blood. The receptors were gathered from a man aged 25 to 45 with type 1 diabetes.

V and J are TRBV5-1 and TRBJ2-7, with D possibly matching TRBD1 (6 bases). The V gene's germline CDR1 is SGHRS and CDR2 YFSETQ. The CDR3 runs 13 residues. V lost 2 bases and J 6 bases, leaving 12 bases between the germline ends. The CDR3 loop is CASSFSQGGEQYF. CDR3 bases: TGCGCCAGCAGCTTTTCACAGGGCGGCGAGCAGTACTTC.

The rearrangement joins TRBV4-1 to TRBJ2-7, with 7 positions matching TRBD1. This CDR3 contains 15 residues. Germline lookup yields CDR1 MGHRA and CDR2 YSYEKL. The trim removed 4 bases at V and 3 bases at J, leaving 9 bases unmatched. CDR3 in DNA: TGCGCCAGCAGCCGTCCCGGGACAGCACACTACGAGCAGTACTTC. Residues: CASSRPGTAHYEQYF.

The V gene is TRBV18, the J gene TRBJ2-3; no reliable D call. The CDR3 covers 12 residues. CDR1 KGHSH and CDR2 LQKENI come from the germline V gene. The ends were cut back, 2 bases at V and 7 bases at J, with 7 bases in the middle. The CDR3 DNA reads as TGTGCCAGCTCACCAAGGAGCAATACGCAGTATTTT. It translates to CASSPRSNTQYF.

CDR3 residues: CASSFPTGGTDSPLHF. The CDR3 nucleotides are TGTGCCAGCAGTTTCCCGACAGGGGGAACGGATTCACCCCTCCACTTT. The chain joins TRBV6-5 to TRBJ1-6; 9 positions agree with TRBD1. CDR1 and CDR2 from the germline V gene are MNHEY and SVGAGI. The junction had 9 bases not matched to a gene; V was cut back by 4 bases and J by 8 bases. The CDR3 spans 16 residues.

The chain carries TRBV30 and TRBJ1-4, with D unresolved. Germline lookup yields CDR1 GTSNPN and CDR2 SVGIG (reference sequence). The V and J ends lost 0 bases and 8 bases respectively, with 10 bases between them. The CDR3 has 13 amino acids. The CDR3 coding sequence is TGTGCCTGGAGTGTTCTCGCCGGGGAAAAACTGTTTTTT. This sequence encodes CAWSVLAGEKLFF.

This chain joins TRBV7-2 and TRBJ2-2, with D hard to call. Trimming took off 2 bases at V and 7 bases at J, with 11 bases between the two ends. The CDR3 is 14 residues long. Germline V CDR1 and CDR2: SGHTA, FQGNSA. CDR3 in amino acids: CASSLSGSSGELFF. The CDR3 DNA reads TGTGCCAGCAGCTTATCCGGGTCGAGCGGGGAGCTGTTTTTT.

The chain uses TRBV7-3 and TRBJ2-1; D might be TRBD2 (6 bases). V was pared by 3 bases and J by 0 bases, with 12 bases between. The CDR3 loop spans 16 amino acids. Germline assignment: CDR1 SGHTA and CDR2 FQGTGA. The CDR3 sequence: CASSLSFGSSYNEQFF. The CDR3 DNA follows: TGTGCCAGCAGCTTGTCCTTCGGGAGCTCCTACAATGAGCAGTTCTTC.

This clone was recorded a few times. V and J are TRBV5-1 and TRBJ1-5; TRBD1 matches 8 bases. V lost 3 bases and J lost 1; bases outside the gene matches: 3. CDR3 length: 15 amino acids. Germline values: CDR1 SGHRS, CDR2 YFSETQ. The CDR3 DNA reads as TGCGCCAGCAGCTGGACAGGGTCGAGCAATCAGCCCCAGCATTTT. Encoded protein: CASSWTGSSNQPQHF.

V usage is TRBV30 and J usage is TRBJ1-5, with D tentatively TRBD1 (5 bases). Germline V lookup: CDR1 GTSNPN, CDR2 SVGIG (reference sequence). V was pared by 8 bases and J by 2 bases, with 13 bases between. The CDR3 covers 13 residues. This CDR3 is CAGSPGGNQPQHF. In DNA, the CDR3 is TGTGCCGGCTCCCCGGGGGGCAATCAGCCCCAGCATTTT.

The chain combines TRBV10-3 with TRBJ1-6; tentatively, D is TRBD1 (5 bases). CDR1 and CDR2 (germline): ENHRY, SYGVKD. The CDR3 spans 14 residues. The CDR3 DNA sequence: TGTGGCCTATACCGGGGGTTGGGGAGTTCACCCCTCCACTTT. This codes for CGLYRGLGSSPLHF.

This clone was counted between two and nine times. V is TRBV18 and J is TRBJ1-2; no clear D. Trimming left V 2 bases short and J 4 bases short, with 14 bases between. The CDR3 covers 15 residues. CDR1 KGHSH and CDR2 LQKENI come from the germline V gene. In DNA form, the CDR3 reads TGTGCCAGCTCACCAATCGAAGGGCGGGGCTATGGCTACACCTTC. Its translation is CASSPIEGRGYGYTF.

The rearrangement links TRBV2 to TRBJ2-5, with 10 bases that match TRBD2. Germline values: CDR1 SNHLY, CDR2 FYNNEI. V was clipped by 5 bases and J by 3 bases; unmatched bases: 6. The CDR3 consists of 15 residues. The CDR3 is CASSPLAGVEETQYF. The CDR3, as DNA: TGTGCCAGCAGTCCCCTAGCGGGGGTGGAAGAGACCCAGTACTTC.

This clone was recorded a few times. Here the CDR3 DNA reads TGTGCCATCAGTGAGGGAACCGGACGGGGCTACGAGCAGTACTTC. Translation gives CAISEGTGRGYEQYF. This chain connects TRBV10-3 to TRBJ2-7, with TRBD2 as a possible D gene (5 bases). CDR1 ENHRY and CDR2 SYGVKD come from the germline V gene. This CDR3 has 15 amino acids. V shed 2 bases and J shed 3 bases, with 14 bases lying between them.

The chain is built from TRBV1 and TRBJ1-2; TRBD1, the table's D call, was not compared with the DNA. TRBV1 is noted as a pseudogene. There are 16 residues in the CDR3. CDR3 protein: CTSSQEGGQPNYGYTF. CDR3 nucleotides: TGCACCAGCAGCCAAGAAGGGGGACAGCCTAACTATGGCTACACCTTC.

V gene TRBV6-5 combines with J gene TRBJ2-7, with 8 bases matching TRBD1. V shed 6 bases, J shed 0 bases, and the junction held 4 bases outside the gene matches. The CDR3 is 14 residues long. Germline CDR1 and CDR2: MNHEY and SVGAGI. The CDR3: CASRGQGYSYEQYF. Here the CDR3 DNA reads TGTGCCAGCAGAGGACAGGGATACTCCTACGAGCAGTACTTC.

The rearrangement joins TRBV2 to TRBJ1-6; 9 nucleotides match TRBD1. Germline CDR1 reads SNHLY; CDR2 reads FYNNEI. The V and J ends lost 10 bases and 8 bases, in that order; junction bases with no gene match: 6. CDR3 length equals 13 residues. Here the CDR3 reads CATTDRGDSPLHF. CDR3 in DNA: TGTGCCACCACGGACAGGGGTGATTCACCCCTCCACTTT.

This clone has a handful of counts. V usage is TRBV9 and J usage is TRBJ1-1, with D maybe TRBD1 (5 bases). V shed 4 bases and J shed 3 bases, with 13 bases lying between them. Germline V gene data show CDR1 as SGDLS and CDR2 as YYNGEE. The CDR3 sequence is 14 residues long. CDR3 region: CASSLTGRDTEAFF. The CDR3 DNA reads as TGTGCCAGCAGCCTAACGGGCAGGGACACTGAAGCTTTCTTT.

The chain combines TRBV27 with TRBJ2-2; 9 bases map to TRBD1. The CDR3 has 15 amino acids. Germline V gives CDR1 MNHEY, CDR2 SMNVEV (reference sequence). V lost 2 bases to trimming and J lost 6 bases; unmatched junction nucleotides: 4. CDR3 nucleotide sequence: TGTGCCAGCAGTTTAGCTGGGACAGGGCCCGGGGAGCTGTTTTTT. As protein: CASSLAGTGPGELFF.

This clone occurred a few times. This chain connects TRBV9 to TRBJ1-6; D not certain. This CDR3 spans 14 amino acids. V was pared by 4 bases and J by 2 bases, with 7 bases between. Germline CDR1 is SGDLS and CDR2 is YYNGEE. The chain's CDR3 is CASSPQTYNSPLHF. CDR3 nucleotide sequence: TGTGCCAGCAGCCCACAAACCTATAATTCACCCCTCCACTTT.

This clone appeared a few times. The J gene is TRBJ2-4, the V gene TRBV7-2, with D possibly being TRBD1 (6 bases). Germline CDR1 SGHTA, CDR2 FQGNSA. This CDR3 region has 16 residues. V was pared by 5 bases and J by 0 bases, with 14 bases between. The CDR3 protein is CASSEWGQLAKNIQYF. As DNA, the CDR3 is TGTGCCAGCAGCGAATGGGGACAACTAGCCAAAAACATTCAGTACTTC.

The chain recombines TRBV27 with TRBJ2-1; TRBD2 agrees at 7 bases. V shed 5 bases, J shed 5 bases, and the junction held 6 bases outside the gene matches. Germline CDR1 reads MNHEY; CDR2 reads SMNVEV (reference sequence). The CDR3 extends over 14 amino acids. CDR3 DNA: TGTGCCAGCAGTCGGGCTAGCGGCGACAATGAGCAGTTCTTC. As protein: CASSRASGDNEQFF.

This clone has a handful of counts. This chain uses TRBV11-2 with TRBJ2-3; TRBD1 matches at 8 bases. Unmatched junction bases numbered 4, after V lost 4 bases and J lost 10 bases. The CDR3 consists of 12 residues. Germline V gene lookup returns CDR1 SGHAT and CDR2 FQNNGV. CDR3: CASSYDRGAQYF. CDR3 nucleotides: TGTGCCAGCAGCTACGACAGGGGTGCGCAGTATTTT.

This clone turned up a few times. The chain is built from TRBV2 and TRBJ2-3; the match to TRBD2 covers 11 bases. The CDR3 totals 16 residues. The V gene's germline CDR1 is SNHLY and CDR2 FYNNEI. The junction had 7 bases not matched to a gene; V was cut back by 5 bases and J by 3 bases. The CDR3 region is CASSRVAGGPTDTQYF. The CDR3 DNA sequence: TGTGCCAGCAGTCGGGTAGCGGGGGGGCCGACAGATACGCAGTATTTT.

V usage is TRBV2 and J usage is TRBJ2-4, with D perhaps TRBD1 (5 bases). V dropped 4 bases and J dropped 6 bases, with 7 bases sitting between them. CDR1 and CDR2 from the germline V gene are SNHLY and FYNNEI. The CDR3 extends over 12 amino acids. The CDR3 reads CASSGQGNIQYF. DNA of the CDR3: TGTGCCAGCAGTGGGCAGGGAAACATTCAGTACTTC.

The V gene is TRBV29-1, the J gene TRBJ2-7; 12 bases match TRBD2. From germline, CDR1 is SQVTM and CDR2 ANQGSEA. There are 15 residues in the CDR3. Losses at the gene ends were 5 bases for V and 3 bases for J; bases not matched to a gene: 8. The CDR3, as DNA: TGCAGCGTTAAAGGGCTAGCGGGGGGGCTCTACGAGCAGTACTTC. It specifies CSVKGLAGGLYEQYF.

This clone was picked up a small number of times. The chain links TRBV4-2 to TRBJ2-7; tentative D call: TRBD1 (6 bases). The CDR3 has 15 amino acids. V gave up 6 bases and J gave up 0 bases, with 15 bases separating them. The germline V gene encodes CDR1 LGHNA and CDR2 YNFKEQ. CDR3 in amino acids: CASSPDRAASYEQYF. CDR3 nucleotide sequence: TGTGCCAGCAGTCCGGACAGAGCGGCCTCCTACGAGCAGTACTTC.